These 21 T cell receptor beta chains share one sample of origin, sequenced in a study of blood T cell repertoires in COVID-19 (dated by TCRdb to 2020 to 2021). The library was made by the immunoSEQ multiplex PCR assay. The clones in this table, taken by TCRdb from immuneACCESS, are in-frame only. Not every clone is retained; where verified, under half of the shortfall comes from an unresolved V gene, and the cause of the rest is unknown. For this sample there are under 150,000 clones; around 84% appear just once. Around 3.4% of the sample is taken by the ten largest. The sequencing input was peripheral blood. Receptors were obtained from a man aged 35 to 55 with acute or convalescent COVID-19.

The chain has TRBV7-3 and TRBJ2-2, with TRBD2 identical over 11 bases. Germline V gene sequence: CDR1 SGHTA, CDR2 FQGTGA. This CDR3 region has 17 residues. Unmatched junction bases numbered 8, after V lost 1 base and J lost 7 bases. CDR3 DNA: TGTGCCAGCAGCTTAAATTTCCTAGCGGGGGGCGACGGGGAGCTGTTTTTT. This encodes CASSLNFLAGGDGELFF.

This chain connects TRBV24-1 to TRBJ1-3; tentative D call: TRBD1 (6 bases). The CDR3 loop spans 15 amino acids. Germline values: CDR1 KGHDR, CDR2 SFDVKD. The V end lost 5 bases, the J end lost 0 bases, and 10 bases lay between the germline ends. The CDR3 spells CATSAAGASGNTIYF. CDR3 in DNA: TGTGCCACCAGTGCCGCAGGGGCCTCTGGAAACACCATATATTTT.

The chain carries TRBV30 and TRBJ1-6; 10 nucleotides match TRBD1. With V trimmed by 5 bases and J by 8 bases, 9 bases remained unmatched. Germline V gives CDR1 GTSNPN, CDR2 SVGIG (reference sequence). This CDR3 contains 15 residues. CDR3 in amino acids: CAWQLTGGEYSPLHF. Written as DNA, the CDR3 is TGTGCCTGGCAATTGACAGGGGGCGAGTATTCACCCCTCCACTTT.

V and J are TRBV7-9 and TRBJ1-6; no clear D. The CDR3 loop spans 14 amino acids. Trimming pared 3 bases from V and 13 bases from J, leaving 16 bases between. Germline lookup yields CDR1 SEHNR and CDR2 FQNEAQ (reference sequence). This CDR3 is CASSLASGHMPLHF. DNA of the CDR3: TGTGCCAGCAGCTTGGCCTCGGGTCACATGCCCCTCCACTTT.

This clone was found once. The CDR3 is CASSPRAAGNTDTQYF. CDR3 coding DNA: TGTGCCAGCAGCCCTCGGGCAGCGGGGAACACAGATACGCAGTATTTT. The genes are TRBV9 and TRBJ2-3; 7 nucleotides line up with TRBD2. The V segment lost 4 bases and the J segment 2 bases; nucleotides outside the gene matches: 10. The V gene's germline CDR1 is SGDLS and CDR2 YYNGEE. This CDR3 is 16 amino acids long.

The rearrangement uses TRBV4-1 and TRBJ2-1, with D unresolved. V lost 1 base and J lost 7, with 8 bases in between. Germline assignment: CDR1 MGHRA and CDR2 YSYEKL. The CDR3 sequence is 13 residues long. CDR3 nucleotides: TGCGCCAGCAGCCAAGTGCTCCGGAATGAGCAGTTCTTC. Protein: CASSQVLRNEQFF.

The CDR3 coding sequence is TGCAGTGCCAGCAACAGGGAAGCTTTCTTT. Amino acid sequence: CSASNREAFF. The chain is built from TRBV20-1 and TRBJ1-1; TRBD1 is a possible D gene (5 bases). The CDR3 length is 10 residues. V was trimmed by 6 bases and J by 8 bases, leaving 10 bases between them. The germline V gene has CDR1 DFQATT and CDR2 SNEGSKA (reference sequence).

J is TRBJ2-2 and V is TRBV12-3 or TRBV12-4, with a weak D call TRBD2 (5 bases). Trimming took off 8 bases at V and 6 bases at J, with 13 bases between the two ends. This CDR3 comprises 13 residues. CDR3 loop: CASSRDGAGELFF. The CDR3 nucleotides read TGTGCCAGCTCCCGGGATGGGGCCGGGGAGCTGTTTTTT.

The chain links TRBV15 to TRBJ2-7, with 9 nucleotides matching TRBD1. From germline, CDR1 is LNHNV and CDR2 YYDKDF (reference sequence). CDR3 length: 15 amino acids. V shed 4 bases, J shed 3 bases, and the junction held 7 bases outside the gene matches. The CDR3 here is CATSKGQGSVYEQYF. CDR3 sequence (DNA): TGTGCCACCAGCAAGGGACAGGGAAGTGTCTACGAGCAGTACTTC.

This clone was seen a handful of times. V gene TRBV7-9 combines with J gene TRBJ1-5; no firm D call. The V gene lost 2 bases and the J gene lost 5 bases, with 7 bases spanning the gap. The CDR3 is made up of 13 amino acids. Germline CDR1 reads SEHNR; CDR2 reads FQNEAQ (reference sequence). CDR3 sequence reads: CASSLSADQPQHF. In nucleotides, the CDR3 is TGTGCCAGCAGCTTATCCGCGGATCAGCCCCAGCATTTT.

There are a few counts of this clone. This chain links TRBV7-7 with TRBJ2-5, with D perhaps matching TRBD1 (7 bases). Trimming removed 5 bases from V and 2 bases from J, with 15 bases in between. The CDR3 has 15 residues. CDR1 is SSHAT and CDR2 is FNYEAQ in the germline V gene (reference sequence). Here the CDR3 DNA reads TGTGCCAGCAGCCTCCAGGGGGGTCCACAAGAGACCCAGTACTTC. Its translation: CASSLQGGPQETQYF.

V and J are TRBV24-1 and TRBJ1-5, with 9 bases matching TRBD1. J lost 2 bases, V lost 0 bases, and 1 base had no gene match. Per germline, CDR1 KGHDR and CDR2 SFDVKD. The CDR3 is 16 residues long. The CDR3: CATSDLRTGGNQPQHF. The CDR3 coding sequence is TGTGCCACCAGTGATTTGAGGACAGGGGGCAATCAGCCCCAGCATTTT.

The count of this clone is one. The rearrangement uses TRBV18 and TRBJ2-3, with 8 positions matching TRBD1. In germline, CDR1 is KGHSH, CDR2 LQKENI. This CDR3 region has 14 residues. Trimming removed 4 bases from V and 0 bases from J; junction bases left unmatched: 0. The CDR3 loop reads CASSRTGSTDTQYF. The CDR3 DNA sequence: TGTGCCAGCTCACGGACAGGGAGCACAGATACGCAGTATTTT.

This clone was recorded only once. This chain links TRBV7-9 with TRBJ2-7; D is perhaps TRBD2 (5 bases). V was trimmed by 4 bases and J by 4 bases, leaving 8 bases between them. Germline V gene data show CDR1 as SEHNR and CDR2 as FQNEAQ (reference sequence). The CDR3 length is 12 residues. The CDR3 is CASSSRRYEQYF. The CDR3, as DNA: TGTGCCAGCAGCTCGAGGAGGTACGAGCAGTACTTC.

V gene TRBV9 combines with J gene TRBJ1-4; D might be TRBD1 (5 bases). The CDR3 extends over 15 amino acids. The germline V gene has CDR1 SGDLS and CDR2 YYNGEE. V lost 3 bases and J lost 8, with 17 bases in between. The CDR3 nucleotides read TGTGCCAGCAGCGCTTCCTCCGAATGGACAGAAAAACTGTTTTTT. Translation: CASSASSEWTEKLFF.

The chain links TRBV7-3 to TRBJ2-2; D is possibly TRBD2 (5 bases). The ends were cut back, 3 bases at V and 4 bases at J, with 6 bases in the middle. The CDR3 has 13 amino acids. Germline values: CDR1 SGHTA, CDR2 FQGTGA. The DNA of the CDR3 is TGTGCCAGCAGCTTCGGAGGCACCGGGGAGCTGTTTTTT. Translating gives CASSFGGTGELFF.

The J gene is TRBJ2-7, the V gene TRBV7-2, with 7 bases identical to TRBD1. Looked up from germline, CDR1 is SGHTA and CDR2 is FQGNSA. Trimming took 1 base from V and 3 from J; bases not matched to a gene: 6. The CDR3 totals 15 residues. CDR3 in amino acids: CASSLVSGQSYEQYF. The CDR3 bases are TGTGCCAGCAGCTTAGTATCGGGACAGAGCTACGAGCAGTACTTC.

V gene TRBV18 combines with J gene TRBJ2-7; 8 nucleotides match TRBD2. This CDR3 comprises 15 residues. From germline, CDR1 is KGHSH and CDR2 LQKENI. Losses at the gene ends were 3 bases for V and 3 bases for J; bases not matched to a gene: 7. CDR3 nucleotides: TGTGCCAGCTCACCCGCTGGCGGGGGGCTCTACGAGCAGTACTTC. Protein product: CASSPAGGGLYEQYF.

The chain employs TRBV18 and TRBJ2-5; 8 bases match TRBD1. The germline gives CDR1 KGHSH, CDR2 LQKENI. CDR3 size: 14 residues. Losses at the gene ends were 2 bases for V and 5 bases for J; bases not matched to a gene: 4. CDR3 in amino acids: CASSPRTGWETQYF. The CDR3 DNA follows: TGTGCCAGCTCACCAAGGACAGGGTGGGAGACCCAGTACTTC.

The chain recombines TRBV2 with TRBJ1-2; perhaps TRBD1 as D (6 bases). Trimming removed 7 bases from V and 6 bases from J, with 15 bases in between. Germline values: CDR1 SNHLY, CDR2 FYNNEI. The CDR3 runs to 13 residues. The CDR3 here is CASKMNAGDGYTF. In DNA form, the CDR3 reads TGTGCCAGCAAAATGAATGCAGGGGATGGCTACACCTTC.

The chain couples TRBV7-8 to TRBJ1-6; 12 bases agree with TRBD1. This CDR3 is 14 amino acids long. Trimming cost V 3 bases and J 10 bases; bases outside gene matches: 1. Germline assignment: CDR1 SGHVS and CDR2 FQNEAQ. CDR3 sequence (DNA): TGTGCCAGCAGCTTTGGGACAGGGGGCTCACCCCTCCACTTT. Translating it yields CASSFGTGGSPLHF.